This T cell receptor beta chain emerged from a study of blood T cell repertoires in COVID-19. In the study overall: Acute and convalescent COVID-19 samples came from the United States, Italy and Spain.

Among Cohort 3 donors, those recovered had two negative PCRs, clearance, or symptom resolution. The CDR3 runs to 13 residues. Trimming stripped 0 bases from V and 4 bases from J, with 7 bases between. The V gene's germline CDR1 is SGDLS and CDR2 YYNGEE. Method: immunoSEQ multiplex PCR; TCRdb's copy keeps in-frame clones and lacks some. The sample lists about 310,000 clones; over 75% were seen once. The sample comprised PBMCs or T cells enriched from blood (not recorded which). The V gene is TRBV9, the J gene TRBJ1-2; no definite D call. The sequence was obtained from a man aged 30 to 45 who had recovered from COVID-19. As DNA, the CDR3 is TGTGCCAGCAGCGTAGGGAGTTCCTATGGCTACACCTTC. It yields the protein CASSVGSSYGYTF.